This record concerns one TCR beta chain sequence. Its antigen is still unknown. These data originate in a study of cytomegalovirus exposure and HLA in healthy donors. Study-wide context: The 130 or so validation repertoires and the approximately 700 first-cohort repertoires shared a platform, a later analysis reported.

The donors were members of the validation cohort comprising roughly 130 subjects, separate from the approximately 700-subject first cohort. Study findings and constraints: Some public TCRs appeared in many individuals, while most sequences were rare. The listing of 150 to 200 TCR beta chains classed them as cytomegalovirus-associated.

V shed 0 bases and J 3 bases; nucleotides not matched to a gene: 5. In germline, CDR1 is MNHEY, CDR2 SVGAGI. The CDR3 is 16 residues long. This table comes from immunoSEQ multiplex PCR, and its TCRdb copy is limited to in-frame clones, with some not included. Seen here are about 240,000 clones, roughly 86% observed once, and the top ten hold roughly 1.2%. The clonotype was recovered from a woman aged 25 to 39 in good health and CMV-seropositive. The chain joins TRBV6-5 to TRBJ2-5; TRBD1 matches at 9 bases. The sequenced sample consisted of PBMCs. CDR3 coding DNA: TGTGCCAGCAGTTACTCGAAAGACAGGGGGAAAGAGACCCAGTACTTC. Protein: CASSYSKDRGKETQYF.